A selection of T cell receptor beta chains follows, all from one sample in a study of Graves' ophthalmopathy and Graves' hyperthyroidism. TCRdb fed the multiplex PCR reads into MiXCR, producing one record per CDR3 protein. The table records hundreds of thousands of distinct CDR3 sequences, under 15% of them present only once. Material for sequencing was blood. The receptors shown here come from a young woman with Graves' ophthalmopathy. Both conserved end residues are part of each CDR3. A D gene is named only where the DNA matches it firmly. Clone sizes are given selectively: once, few, many, or a class where the clone is expanded.

J | size | D | V | CDR3 | DNA
TRBJ1-2 | many | - | TRBV11-2 | CASTPRGLDGGYTF | TGTGCCAGCACCCCAAGAGGGTTGGATGGCGGCTACACCTTC
TRBJ1-5 | few | TRBD1 | TRBV12-3/TRBV12-4 | CASSLRQGVRNQPQHF | TGTGCCAGCAGTTTGAGACAGGGGGTTCGGAATCAGCCCCAGCATTTT
TRBJ1-6 | many | TRBD1 | TRBV30 | CAWKGQLNSPLHF | TGTGCCTGGAAGGGACAGCTGAATTCACCCCTCCACTTT
TRBJ1-1 | few | - | TRBV9 | CATTRDPELGAEAFF | TGTGCCACCACCCGGGACCCCGAACTTGGCGCTGAAGCTTTCTTT
TRBJ2-7 | many | - | TRBV6-5 | CASSYSDGLYEQYF | TGTGCCAGCAGTTACTCAGACGGGTTATACGAGCAGTACTTC
TRBJ2-7 | many | TRBD1 | TRBV25-1 | CASSGQGAAEQYF | TGTGCCAGCAGCGGACAGGGGGCGGCGGAGCAGTACTTC
TRBJ1-1 | many | - | TRBV19 | CASSMGMNTEAFF | TGTGCCAGTAGTATGGGGATGAACACTGAAGCTTTCTTT
TRBJ1-5 | many | TRBD1 | TRBV12-3/TRBV12-4 | CASSFGNRGYSNQPQHF | TGTGCCAGCAGTTTCGGAAACAGGGGATATAGCAATCAGCCCCAGCATTTT
TRBJ2-5 | many | TRBD1 | TRBV18 | CASSPTGGPETQYF | TGTGCCAGCTCACCAACAGGGGGTCCAGAGACCCAGTACTTC
TRBJ1-3 | many | - | TRBV15 | CATSSHYRETGNTIYF | TGTGCCACCAGCAGCCATTACAGGGAGACGGGAAACACCATATATTTT
TRBJ2-2 | many | - | TRBV2 | CASREVTYTGELFF | TGTGCCAGCAGGGAAGTGACGTACACCGGGGAGCTGTTTTTT
TRBJ2-3 | - | TRBD2 | TRBV9 | CASSAQAGGLDTQYF | TGTGCCAGCAGCGCCCAAGCGGGAGGTTTAGATACGCAGTATTTT
TRBJ1-2 | many | - | TRBV6-5 | CASSYTTENYGYTF | TGTGCCAGCAGCTATACGACAGAAAACTATGGCTACACCTTC
TRBJ2-6 | many | - | TRBV12-3/TRBV12-4 | CASSLKAGANVLTF | TGTGCCAGCAGTTTAAAGGCCGGGGCCAACGTCCTGACTTTC
TRBJ1-1 | many | - | TRBV6-1 | CATREGWHTEAFF | TGTGCCACCCGGGAAGGGTGGCACACTGAAGCTTTCTTT
TRBJ2-4 | many | - | TRBV28 | CASGDEGRIDIKYF | TGTGCCAGCGGGGACGAAGGGAGGATTGACATTAAGTACTTC
TRBJ2-2 | - | - | TRBV4-1 | CASSQSPGYTGELFF | TGCGCCAGCAGCCAATCCCCAGGGTACACCGGGGAGCTGTTTTTT
TRBJ2-7 | many | - | TRBV20-1 | CSATTGGPYEQYF | TGCAGTGCTACCACCGGGGGCCCCTACGAGCAGTACTTC
TRBJ2-7 | many | - | TRBV18 | CASSQSGTEYEQYF | TGTGCCAGCTCACAGTCCGGGACCGAGTACGAGCAGTACTTC
TRBJ2-7 | - | - | TRBV7-2 | CASSLAIGHSLEQYF | TGTGCCAGCAGCTTAGCGATAGGCCATTCACTCGAGCAGTACTTC
TRBJ2-7 | many | - | TRBV20-1 | CSARDGGDSRPYEQYF | TGCAGTGCTAGAGATGGGGGTGACAGTAGACCCTACGAGCAGTACTTC
TRBJ2-5 | many | - | TRBV11-2 | CASSFGGPETQYF | TGTGCCAGCAGCTTTGGTGGGCCAGAGACCCAGTACTTC
TRBJ2-5 | many | - | TRBV12-3/TRBV12-4 | CASSLSSRETQYF | TGTGCCAGCAGTTTGTCTAGCCGGGAGACCCAGTACTTC
TRBJ1-1 | many | TRBD1 | TRBV6-6 | CASTYSTGESFYFDTEAFF | TGTGCCAGCACCTACTCAACAGGGGAATCCTTTTACTTTGACACTGAAGCTTTCTTT
TRBJ2-2 | many | - | TRBV7-2 | CASSLWQGLTGELFF | TGTGCCAGCAGCTTATGGCAGGGTTTAACTGGGGAGCTGTTTTTT
TRBJ1-3 | many | - | TRBV7-6 | CASSSRFAPPFSGNTIYF | TGTGCCAGCAGTTCCAGATTCGCCCCTCCGTTCTCTGGAAACACCATATATTTT
TRBJ1-1 | many | - | TRBV27 | CASSFGPENTEAFF | TGTGCCAGCAGTTTTGGTCCGGAGAACACTGAAGCTTTCTTT
TRBJ1-1 | many | - | TRBV30 | CAWSENMNTEAFF | TGTGCCTGGAGTGAAAACATGAACACTGAAGCTTTCTTT
TRBJ1-5 | many | - | TRBV29-1 | CSVDRGNQPQHF | TGCAGCGTTGACAGGGGCAATCAGCCCCAGCATTTT
TRBJ2-5 | many | - | TRBV7-9 | CASSAVVGTRRKKTQYF | TGTGCCAGCAGCGCCGTGGTCGGAACACGGCGGAAGAAGACCCAGTACTTC
TRBJ1-1 | many | - | TRBV9 | CASSVEWDTEAFF | TGTGCCAGCAGCGTAGAGTGGGACACTGAAGCTTTCTTT
TRBJ2-1 | - | TRBD1 | TRBV29-1 | CSAVSQTGPEQFF | TGCAGCGCTGTTTCTCAGACAGGGCCGGAGCAGTTCTTC
TRBJ1-6 | many | TRBD1 | TRBV11-2 | CASSLLDRGPSPLHF | TGTGCCAGCAGCTTACTTGACAGGGGGCCTTCACCCCTCCACTTT
TRBJ1-6 | many | - | TRBV28 | CASSFDPGDGSPLHF | TGTGCCAGCAGTTTTGACCCAGGGGATGGTTCACCCCTCCACTTT
TRBJ2-7 | many | - | TRBV27 | CASRGQRYEQYF | TGTGCCAGCAGGGGACAACGCTACGAGCAGTACTTC
TRBJ1-1 | few | - | TRBV18 | CASSPSILNTEAFF | TGTGCCAGCTCACCGTCGATTTTGAACACTGAAGCTTTCTTT
TRBJ1-2 | many | - | TRBV12-3/TRBV12-4 | CASSFVGPGGYTF | TGTGCCAGCAGTTTTGTGGGGCCAGGGGGCTACACCTTC
TRBJ2-5 | - | TRBD1 | TRBV6-2/TRBV6-3 | CASRSGGRRETQYF | TGTGCCAGCAGATCAGGGGGCCGGCGTGAGACCCAGTACTTC
TRBJ1-1 | many | - | TRBV9 | CASSVGFRNTEAFF | TGTGCCAGCAGCGTAGGATTCAGAAACACTGAAGCTTTCTTT
TRBJ2-7 | many | TRBD1 | TRBV27 | CASSLRATGGSEVGF | TGTGCCAGCAGTTTACGTGCGACAGGGGGTTCCGAAGTTGGCTTC
TRBJ1-2 | many | - | TRBV12-3/TRBV12-4 | CASSFLDGYTF | TGTGCCAGCAGTTTTCTGGATGGCTACACCTTC